This section outlines one TCR beta chain sequence together with its context. Its antigen is not identified. PCR employed 60 Vbeta and 13 Jbeta primers. Some clones are missing from TCRdb's copy, which holds only in-frame ones; the method was immunoSEQ multiplex PCR. Of under 200,000 clones listed, just under 80% are singletons. This sample is part of a study of cytomegalovirus exposure and HLA in healthy donors. On the study more broadly: Genetic ancestry analysis placed over 75% of the roughly 400 donors that were genotyped in the Caucasian-associated cluster.

The study, taken as a whole, reports: It was taken for granted in presence/absence analyses that sequencing depth across donors was roughly uniform.

The sequence derives from a woman between 25 and 40 years old in good health and CMV-seropositive. The source material was PBMCs.

The CDR3 region has the DNA TGTGCCGTTAATTCGCGCTATGGCTACACCTTC. It yields the protein CAVNSRYGYTF. The chain couples TRBV19 to TRBJ1-2, with D uncertain. The V and J ends lost 11 bases and 4 bases respectively, with 11 bases between them. This CDR3 is built from 11 residues. Germline CDR1 LNHDA, CDR2 SQIVND (reference sequence).